The 12 T cell receptor beta chains reported below all come from one sample, sequenced in a study of T-cell memory formation after mild COVID-19. In TCRdb, the 5' RACE reads were re-called with MiXCR into one record per CDR3 protein. The table records about 180,000 distinct CDR3 sequences, 16% of them present only once. The sequencing input was PBMCs or a T cell subset sorted from them (not recorded which). The receptor set was obtained from an adult woman who had mild COVID-19 (a few samples of this study predate the infection). Cell type and time point are not known.

The chain carries TRBV29-1 and TRBJ2-1; 7 bases align to TRBD2. The germline gives CDR1 SQVTM, CDR2 ANQGSEA. This CDR3 has 14 amino acids. Unmatched junction bases numbered 7, after V lost 7 bases and J lost 1 base. CDR3 coding DNA: TGCAGCGGGGAACCGGGGGGATCCTACAATGAGCAGTTCTTC. Translation gives CSGEPGGSYNEQFF.

This chain links TRBV28 with TRBJ2-5; 10 bases map to TRBD2. The J segment lost 2 bases and the V segment lost 8 bases, leaving 8 bases of the junction unmatched. This CDR3 is 15 amino acids long. Per germline, CDR1 MDHEN and CDR2 SYDVKM. The CDR3 DNA reads TGTGCCAGCCAGAGACTAGCGGGCCTTCAAGAGACCCAGTACTTC. Translated: CASQRLAGLQETQYF.

This chain links TRBV7-9 with TRBJ2-1; TRBD2 aligns across 8 bases. The V and J ends lost 3 bases and 6 bases, in that order; junction bases with no gene match: 7. Germline V gene sequence: CDR1 SEHNR, CDR2 FQNEAQ (reference sequence). The CDR3 loop spans 15 amino acids. DNA for the CDR3: TGTGCCAGCAGCTTTAGCGGGGCTATTGGCAATGAGCAGTTCTTC. This gives the protein CASSFSGAIGNEQFF.

This chain connects TRBV6-1 to TRBJ2-1; TRBD2 aligns across 11 bases. The ends lost 1 base at V and 4 bases at J; junction bases unmatched: 3. CDR3 length: 16 amino acids. Per germline, CDR1 MNHNS and CDR2 SASEGT. CDR3 loop: CASSEVLAGDYNEQFF. The CDR3 nucleotides read TGTGCCAGCAGTGAAGTACTAGCGGGGGATTACAATGAGCAGTTCTTC.

The sample holds a few counts of this clonotype. The chain carries TRBV7-8 and TRBJ2-5; D gene ambiguous. V was shortened by 4 bases and J by 0 bases, with 12 bases between the two germline ends. The CDR3 spans 15 residues. CDR1 and CDR2 from the germline V gene are SGHVS and FQNEAQ. CDR3 nucleotides: TGTGCCAGCAGCTCCTGGGATAGGTACCAAGAGACCCAGTACTTC. It encodes CASSSWDRYQETQYF.

This clonotype showed up many times. This chain uses TRBV19 with TRBJ2-7; 8 nucleotides match TRBD1. J lost 6 bases, V lost 6 bases, and 1 base had no gene match. The CDR3 is made up of 11 amino acids. Germline-derived CDR1 and CDR2 are LNHDA and SQIVND (reference sequence). The DNA of the CDR3 is TGTGCCAGTAGCGACAGGGGCGAGCAGTACTTC. Translating it yields CASSDRGEQYF.

This clonotype turned up a few times. This chain uses TRBV5-5 with TRBJ2-3; D possibly corresponds to TRBD1 (6 bases). The CDR3 sequence is 16 residues long. V was trimmed by 7 bases and J by 3 bases, leaving 21 bases between them. CDR1 SGHKS and CDR2 YYEKEE come from the germline V gene (reference sequence). CDR3 coding DNA: TGTGCCAGCGAGTCCACAGGGACGAGGGCTACAGATACGCAGTATTTT. This codes for CASESTGTRATDTQYF.

V usage is TRBV20-1 and J usage is TRBJ2-1, with 10 bases fitting TRBD2. The CDR3 is made up of 15 amino acids. With 4 bases clipped from V and 2 bases from J, the junction kept 5 bases outside the gene matches. Per germline, CDR1 DFQATT and CDR2 SNEGSKA (reference sequence). The CDR3 loop is CSATRTSGTYNEQFF. CDR3 in DNA: TGCAGTGCTACCCGAACTAGCGGGACCTACAATGAGCAGTTCTTC.

This clonotype has only a few counts. CDR3 sequence: CASSQFTGTGTDTQYF. In nucleotides, the CDR3 is TGCGCCAGCAGCCAATTTACCGGGACCGGCACAGATACGCAGTATTTT. J is TRBJ2-3 and V is TRBV4-1; D may be TRBD1 or TRBD2 (5 bases each). Between the trimmed V and J ends, which lost 2 bases and 1 base, there was a span of 13 bases. CDR1 and CDR2 from the germline V gene are MGHRA and YSYEKL. This CDR3 has 16 residues.

There are many counts of this clonotype. The chain uses TRBV4-3 and TRBJ2-7; 9 bases map to TRBD2. The CDR3 totals 13 residues. CDR1 and CDR2 (germline): LGHNA, YSLEER. CDR3 region: CESLAGGPHEQYF. Here the CDR3 DNA reads TGCGAAAGCCTGGCGGGAGGGCCTCACGAGCAGTACTTC.

The chain joins TRBV5-6 to TRBJ2-1, with D possibly being TRBD2 (6 bases). Germline V CDR1 and CDR2: SGHDT, YYEEEE. The germline V and J ends were trimmed by 6 bases and 2 bases, with 15 bases remaining between them. The CDR3 loop spans 15 amino acids. The CDR3 here is CASTLGSGAYNEQFF. The CDR3 nucleotides read TGTGCCAGCACCTTAGGTTCGGGAGCCTACAATGAGCAGTTCTTC.

This clonotype was counted between two and nine times. The chain has TRBV6-5 and TRBJ2-5; TRBD2 matches at 7 bases. The V gene's germline CDR1 is MNHEY and CDR2 SVGAGI. J lost 5 bases, V lost 2 bases, and 8 bases had no gene match. The CDR3 extends over 15 amino acids. The chain's CDR3 is CASSYPSHGGETQYF. CDR3 coding DNA: TGTGCCAGCAGTTACCCGTCTCACGGGGGGGAGACCCAGTACTTC.